These 26 T cell receptor beta chains were all obtained from the same sample, sequenced in a study of response to subunit inactivated influenza vaccine. One entry per CDR3 protein results from TCRdb running MiXCR on the RT-PCR reads. The sample contains 560,000 or so distinct CDR3 sequences, 7.5% to 8.5% of which appear only once. The input for sequencing was PBMCs from blood, taken less than 30 months after vaccination. These receptors all come from a man aged 45 to 70 who received an inactivated influenza vaccine.

In its sample, this clonotype was seen many times. This chain connects TRBV3-1 to TRBJ2-7, with a tentative D call TRBD1 (5 bases). CDR1 and CDR2 from the germline V gene are LGHDT and YNNKEL (reference sequence). V shed 1 base and J shed 3 bases, with 7 bases lying between them. CDR3 length: 13 amino acids. CDR3 loop: CASSQGQNYEQYF. DNA of the CDR3: TGTGCCAGCAGCCAAGGACAGAACTACGAGCAGTACTTC.

This chain joins TRBV9 and TRBJ1-1; D is unresolved. The germline CDR1 and CDR2 sequences are SGDLS and YYNGEE. This CDR3 spans 13 amino acids. V lost 2 bases to trimming and J lost 7 bases, with 12 bases between them. The CDR3 is CASSVPQGSEAFF. The CDR3 DNA reads as TGTGCCAGCAGCGTCCCTCAAGGCAGTGAAGCTTTCTTT. The full variable domain, with the rest looked up from reference TRBV9 and TRBJ1-1, is DSGVTQTPKHLITATGQRVTLRCSPRSGDLSVYWYQQSLDQGLQFLIQYYNGEERAKGNILERFSAQQFPDLHSELNLSSLELGDSALYFCASSVPQGSEAFFGQGTRLTVV.

This clonotype was counted only a few times. The chain uses TRBV29-1 and TRBJ2-3, with TRBD2 matching 7 bases. The CDR3 has 16 residues. With 2 bases clipped from V and 2 bases from J, the junction kept 10 bases outside the gene matches. In germline, CDR1 is SQVTM, CDR2 ANQGSEA. This CDR3 is CSVEYGEGRDTDTQYF. CDR3 nucleotides: TGCAGCGTTGAATACGGGGAGGGCCGTGACACAGATACGCAGTATTTT.

This clonotype has a handful of counts. The V gene is TRBV6-2 or TRBV6-3, the J gene TRBJ2-4, with 7 bases fitting TRBD1. J gave up 9 bases and V 7 bases, and 15 bases lay outside the gene matches. Germline loops: CDR1 MNHEY, CDR2 SVGEGT. CDR3 length equals 15 residues. The CDR3 loop is CASKGVRGPSSIQYF. The CDR3 bases are TGTGCCAGCAAAGGGGTGAGGGGGCCTAGCAGCATTCAGTACTTC.

This clonotype showed up many times. The chain couples TRBV7-9 to TRBJ1-4; D gene unclear. This CDR3 comprises 17 residues. The V end was cut by 1 base, the J end by 7 bases, with 19 bases between. Germline loops: CDR1 SEHNR, CDR2 FQNEAQ (reference sequence). CDR3 DNA sequence: TGTGCCAGCAGCTTAGGCCTTGGCTATTCCGGGGTTGAAAAACTGTTTTTT. Translation: CASSLGLGYSGVEKLFF.

The CDR3 DNA sequence: TGTGCCAGCAGCAAAGGGACAGGGAACAAGGACACTGAAGCTTTCTTT. Translating it yields CASSKGTGNKDTEAFF. The genes are TRBV21-1 and TRBJ1-1; the table's D call, TRBD1, has no DNA check behind it. TRBV21-1 is a pseudogene locus. This CDR3 spans 16 amino acids.

This clonotype has a count of ten or more. The rearrangement uses TRBV4-3 and TRBJ1-6; 7 bases map to TRBD1. This CDR3 has 17 amino acids. V trimming: 1 base; J trimming: 5 bases; junction bases outside the gene matches: 8. Per germline, CDR1 LGHNA and CDR2 YSLEER. The CDR3 is CASSQVWQGGHNSPLHF. Here the CDR3 DNA reads TGCGCCAGCAGCCAAGTCTGGCAGGGGGGACATAATTCACCCCTCCACTTT.

On this clonotype itself: This is likely a read error, given that the CDR3 carries no conserved phenylalanine or tryptophan at its end. It is unclear where the CDR3 begins or ends on the DNA, so no DNA is shown, and the CDR3 is as TCRdb lists it. This chain uses TRBV6-5 with TRBJ2-1; TRBD2 is the table's D call, not checked against the DNA. Termini included, the CDR3 measures 16 amino acids. Germline V lookup: CDR1 MNHEY, CDR2 SVGAGI. Here the CDR3 reads CASSYSGTYGRESLTL.

The CDR3 is CSARERTGQNSPLHF. The CDR3 DNA reads as TGCAGTGCTAGAGAGAGGACAGGGCAGAATTCACCCCTCCACTTT. The V call is TRBV20-1, the J call TRBJ1-6; TRBD1 matches 8 bases. The CDR3 contains 15 residues. CDR1 is DFQATT and CDR2 is SNEGSKA in the germline V gene (reference sequence). Germline trimming cut 0 bases from V and 7 bases from J; bases unmatched to any gene: 5.

This clonotype showed up just a few times. This rearrangement joins TRBV12-3 or TRBV12-4 to TRBJ2-1; 12 positions match TRBD2. V dropped 5 bases and J dropped 8; count of bases not matched to a gene: 10. The length of the CDR3 is 16 residues. CDR3 DNA sequence: TGTGCCAGCAGTGGACTAGCGGGAATTCCGGCCGATGAGCAGTTCTTC. It translates to CASSGLAGIPADEQFF.

This clonotype has at least ten counts. For the CDR3, the DNA is TGTCCCAACGGCCCCGGACGAGACACAGATACGCAGTATTTT. This encodes CPNGPGRDTDTQYF. The chain uses TRBV27 and TRBJ2-3; D remains ambiguous. Germline V gene data show CDR1 as MNHEY and CDR2 as SMNVEV (reference sequence). The CDR3 sequence is 14 residues long.

This clonotype has just a few counts. The chain couples TRBV12-3 or TRBV12-4 to TRBJ2-7; D is possibly TRBD1 (6 bases). The CDR3 is 16 residues long. V shed 6 bases and J shed 2 bases, with 20 bases lying between them. CDR3 coding DNA: TGTGCCAGCAGGCCCTCAACAGGGAAGATCGCCTACGAGCAGTACTTC. This encodes CASRPSTGKIAYEQYF.

This clonotype was recorded at least ten times. V and J are TRBV20-1 and TRBJ2-7; TRBD2 agrees at 14 bases. CDR3 length: 18 residues. Germline V gene lookup returns CDR1 DFQATT and CDR2 SNEGSKA (reference sequence). Germline trimming cut 0 bases from V and 6 bases from J; bases unmatched to any gene: 13. CDR3 coding DNA: TGCAGTGCTAGAGATCAGCGACTAGCGGGAGGGCCCCTTGCCGAGCAGTACTTC. Amino acid sequence: CSARDQRLAGGPLAEQYF.

This clonotype was recorded a few times. The chain joins TRBV25-1 to TRBJ2-7; 8 bases match TRBD2. This CDR3 contains 13 residues. Looked up from germline, CDR1 is MGHDK and CDR2 is SYGVNS. Trimming removed 3 bases from V and 6 bases from J; junction bases left unmatched: 4. CDR3 coding DNA: TGTGCCAGCAGTGACAGGGCGGGGGGCGAGCAGTACTTC. This encodes CASSDRAGGEQYF.

This clonotype was seen ten or more times. The chain joins TRBV5-1 to TRBJ2-3; weak D call: TRBD1 (5 bases). V was clipped by 0 bases and J by 5 bases, with 10 bases between them. The CDR3 extends over 14 amino acids. Germline assignment: CDR1 SGHRS and CDR2 YFSETQ. CDR3 residues: CASSLGRQGDTQYF. The CDR3 region has the DNA TGCGCCAGCAGCTTGGGCAGGCAGGGAGATACGCAGTATTTT.

There are a few counts of this clonotype. The chain joins TRBV29-1 to TRBJ2-7; 10 bases fit TRBD2. The CDR3 extends over 12 amino acids. J was trimmed by 2 bases and V by 8 bases; bases with no gene match: 3. In germline, CDR1 is SQVTM, CDR2 ANQGSEA. The CDR3 sequence is CSLSGRAYEQYF. CDR3 bases: TGCAGCCTGAGCGGGAGGGCCTACGAGCAGTACTTC.

The chain has TRBV15 and TRBJ1-1; TRBD1 matches 9 bases. The CDR3 spans 14 residues. Per germline, CDR1 LNHNV and CDR2 YYDKDF (reference sequence). V dropped 6 bases and J dropped 4; count of bases not matched to a gene: 6. The CDR3 region is CATSYGTGSTEAFF. CDR3 coding DNA: TGTGCCACCAGTTACGGGACAGGGAGCACTGAAGCTTTCTTT.

This clonotype was counted ten times or more. This chain uses TRBV5-1 with TRBJ2-5; D not resolved. The CDR3 extends over 13 amino acids. CDR1 SGHRS and CDR2 YFSETQ come from the germline V gene. Between the trimmed V and J ends, which lost 5 bases and 1 base, there was a span of 9 bases. This CDR3 reads CASRPGFQETQYF. The DNA for the CDR3 is TGCGCCAGCAGACCCGGGTTCCAAGAGACCCAGTACTTC.

This clonotype showed up many times. The V call is TRBV25-1, the J call TRBJ1-5; no reliable D call. Trimming shortened V by 5 bases and J by 2 bases, and 22 bases separated the two germline ends. The length of the CDR3 is 18 residues. Germline assignment: CDR1 MGHDK and CDR2 SYGVNS. The CDR3 loop is CASSTSPARGRGNQPQHF. The CDR3 coding sequence is TGTGCCAGCAGTACTTCCCCGGCTCGAGGAAGGGGCAATCAGCCCCAGCATTTT.

This clonotype was counted at least ten times. The rearrangement uses TRBV27 and TRBJ2-1, with D perhaps matching TRBD2 (6 bases). This CDR3 comprises 15 residues. V was clipped by 2 bases and J by 4 bases, with 12 bases between them. Germline V gene lookup returns CDR1 MNHEY and CDR2 SMNVEV (reference sequence). CDR3 sequence: CASSLSIGTYNEQFF. CDR3 nucleotides: TGTGCCAGCAGTTTAAGTATAGGGACTTACAATGAGCAGTTCTTC.

The chain combines TRBV5-1 with TRBJ1-1; TRBD1 is a possible D gene (5 bases). CDR1 SGHRS and CDR2 YFSETQ come from the germline V gene. The CDR3 has 14 residues. Trimming removed 3 bases from V and 12 bases from J, with 21 bases in between. The CDR3 spells CASSSGTGSPWPFF. As DNA, the CDR3 is TGCGCCAGCAGCTCGGGGACTGGCAGCCCCTGGCCTTTCTTT.

This clonotype has more than one count but fewer than ten. The chain couples TRBV6-5 to TRBJ1-6, with 9 bases that match TRBD1. Germline V gives CDR1 MNHEY, CDR2 SVGAGI. Trimming at V came to 0 bases and at J to 8 bases, leaving 2 bases not matched to a gene. The CDR3 runs to 15 residues. CDR3: CASSYSRQGDSPLHF. CDR3 bases: TGTGCCAGCAGTTACTCGAGACAGGGGGATTCACCCCTCCACTTT.

The table lists this clonotype with a few counts. At one end, the junction sequence differs from germline, possibly due to a read error. This sequence joins TRBV20-1 and TRBJ1-5; 12 bases line up with TRBD1. The CDR3 has 17 amino acids. The germline CDR1 and CDR2 sequences are DFQATT and SNEGSKA (reference sequence). In DNA, the CDR3 is TGCTGTGCTAGAGATGGGGGACAGGGGGCGGTAGGTCAGCCCCAGCATTTT. Encoded protein: CCARDGGQGAVGQPQHF.

This clonotype was found a few times. The rearrangement links TRBV24-1 to TRBJ1-2, with 7 bases fitting TRBD1. V shed 4 bases and J 7 bases; nucleotides not matched to a gene: 11. The CDR3 length is 15 residues. Looked up from germline, CDR1 is KGHDR and CDR2 is SFDVKD. The CDR3 here is CATSDPSTGKSGYTF. The CDR3, as DNA: TGTGCCACCAGTGACCCTTCGACAGGGAAAAGTGGCTACACCTTC.

This clonotype came up many times. The chain employs TRBV5-5 and TRBJ2-1, with TRBD2 identical over 10 bases. J was trimmed by 6 bases and V by 0 bases; bases with no gene match: 9. The CDR3 loop spans 17 amino acids. Germline CDR1 reads SGHKS; CDR2 reads YYEKEE (reference sequence). CDR3 bases: TGTGCCAGCAGCTTGGAGAGCGGGAGGGCCGAGGCCAATGAGCAGTTCTTC. This codes for CASSLESGRAEANEQFF.

This chain's CDR3 is CASQVRLNANTGELFF. DNA of the CDR3: TGTGCCAGTCAAGTTCGCCTCAACGCGAACACCGGGGAGCTGTTTTTT. J is TRBJ2-2 and V is TRBV6-2 or TRBV6-3; D remains unclear. Germline V gene lookup returns CDR1 MNHEY and CDR2 SVGEGT. There are 16 residues in the CDR3. V was pared by 9 bases and J by 0 bases, with 17 bases between.